The rows below give T cell receptor beta chains drawn from one sample of a study of graft-versus-host responses after intestinal transplantation. Sequencing was performed with immunoSEQ multiplex PCR; in TCRdb, only in-frame clones are kept and a portion is missing. This table holds 55,000 to 70,000 clones, under 95% found once. The source material was PBMCs, sampled approximately four months after intestinal transplantation. Every receptor here comes from a human patient who received an intestinal transplant, so some T cells may come from the graft donor. The CDR3 runs from the conserved cysteine through the conserved F or W. The D gene is left open where the match is weak. Size tells how often a clone was seen (once, few, many) or the class of an expanded clone, and some rows leave it out.

size	D	V	J	CDR3	DNA
.	TRBD2	TRBV11-1	TRBJ2-1	CASSLWTSGRMSSYNEQFF	TGTGCCAGCAGCCTCTGGACTAGCGGGAGGATGAGCTCCTACAATGAGCAGTTCTTC
.	TRBD1	TRBV7-9	TRBJ1-5	CASSLGDSLNQPQHF	TGTGCCAGCAGCTTAGGGGACAGTCTCAATCAGCCCCAGCATTTT
.	.	TRBV4-1	TRBJ1-6	CASSYTVSSYNSPLHF	TGCGCCAGCAGCTACACCGTAAGCTCCTATAATTCACCCCTCCACTTT
.	.	TRBV19	TRBJ1-5	CASSIGFPLNQPQHF	TGTGCCAGTAGTATAGGGTTCCCCTTAAATCAGCCCCAGCATTTT
.	.	TRBV28	TRBJ2-4	CASSLALAKNIQYF	TGTGCCAGCAGTTTGGCTCTAGCCAAAAACATTCAGTACTTC
.	.	TRBV4-2	TRBJ2-7	CASSAAGSSYTYEQYF	TGTGCCAGCAGTGCGGCAGGGTCTTCCTACACCTACGAGCAGTACTTC
.	TRBD2	TRBV18	TRBJ2-3	CASFLSSGGALRGTDTQYF	TGTGCCAGCTTCCTCTCTAGCGGGGGTGCTCTAAGGGGCACAGATACGCAGTATTTT
.	TRBD2	TRBV25-1	TRBJ2-5	CASSTSGRVQETQYF	TGTGCCAGCAGTACTAGCGGGAGAGTTCAAGAGACCCAGTACTTC
.	.	TRBV11-2	TRBJ2-1	CASSLDGPYNEQFF	TGTGCCAGCAGCTTAGATGGGCCGTACAATGAGCAGTTCTTC
.	.	TRBV5-8	TRBJ2-1	CASSQGTSGSYNEQFF	TGTGCCAGCAGCCAAGGGACTTCCGGCTCCTACAATGAGCAGTTCTTC
.	TRBD1	TRBV18	TRBJ2-7	CASSPGQSSYEQYF	TGTGCCAGCTCACCGGGACAGAGCTCCTACGAGCAGTACTTC
.	.	TRBV9	TRBJ2-4	CASSPQSGGNIQYF	TGTGCCAGCAGCCCACAGTCAGGAGGAAACATTCAGTACTTC
.	TRBD1	TRBV4-2	TRBJ1-2	CASGPQGDGYTF	TGTGCCAGCGGACCCCAGGGGGATGGCTACACCTTC
.	.	TRBV2	TRBJ2-7	CASREAEQYF	TGTGCCAGCAGGGAGGCCGAGCAGTACTTC
.	.	TRBV7-9	TRBJ1-3	CASSLVYGNTIYF	TGTGCCAGCAGCTTAGTCTATGGAAACACCATATATTTT
.	.	TRBV11-2	TRBJ2-2	CASSRPPGKELFF	TGTGCCAGCAGCCGTCCCCCGGGGAAGGAGCTGTTTTTT
.	TRBD2	TRBV11-2	TRBJ2-7	CASSLIRGGVEQYF	TGTGCCAGCAGCCTCATACGGGGGGGCGTCGAGCAGTACTTC
.	.	TRBV5-1	TRBJ2-1	CASSSIGQPGDEQFF	TGCGCCAGCAGCTCCATTGGGCAGCCAGGGGATGAGCAGTTCTTC
.	.	TRBV5-4	TRBJ1-4	CASGPALSEKLFF	TGTGCTTCAGGGCCGGCGCTGAGTGAAAAACTGTTTTTT
.	.	TRBV19	TRBJ1-2	CASSMGTDRYDGYTF	TGCGCCAGTAGTATGGGTACAGATCGGTACGATGGCTACACCTTC
.	.	TRBV11-2	TRBJ1-3	CASSLASSSGNTIYF	TGTGCCAGCAGCTTGGCCTCGAGCTCTGGAAACACCATATATTTT
.	TRBD2	TRBV15	TRBJ2-1	CATSREGLAHNEQFF	TGTGCCACCAGCAGAGAAGGACTAGCCCACAATGAGCAGTTCTTC
.	TRBD2	TRBV6-4	TRBJ2-1	CATRKRGASGEQFF	TGTGCCACCCGAAAGCGGGGGGCTTCTGGTGAGCAGTTCTTC
.	.	TRBV15	TRBJ2-5	CATSRDPGAGGETQYF	TGTGCCACCAGCAGAGACCCGGGGGCCGGTGGAGAGACCCAGTACTTC
.	TRBD2	TRBV6-6	TRBJ2-2	CASRASGSLNTGELFF	TGTGCCAGCAGAGCTAGCGGGAGTTTGAACACCGGGGAGCTGTTTTTT
.	TRBD1	TRBV9	TRBJ1-2	CASSVTGSSNYGYTF	TGTGCCAGCAGCGTGACAGGGAGTTCTAACTATGGCTACACCTTC
.	.	TRBV19	TRBJ2-7	CASSIRPGVDEQYF	TGTGCCAGTAGTATACGCCCAGGGGTCGACGAGCAGTACTTC
.	.	TRBV19	TRBJ2-5	CASSSRRAPQETQYF	TGTGCCAGTAGTTCCCGGAGGGCCCCCCAAGAGACCCAGTACTTC
few	TRBD2	TRBV7-9	TRBJ2-5	CASEHRMAGDLETQYF	TGTGCCAGCGAGCATCGGATGGCGGGAGACTTGGAGACCCAGTACTTC